The present entry profiles one T cell receptor beta chain with its context. The data derive from a study of blood T cell repertoires in COVID-19. Whole-study context: Samples taken during acute and convalescent COVID-19 were collected in the United States, Italy and Spain.

Germline assignment: CDR1 MNHEY and CDR2 SVGEGT. V lost 6 bases, J lost 5 bases, and 17 bases lay in between. The CDR3 length is 15 residues. Repertoires were generated with immunoSEQ multiplex PCR, while TCRdb's copy carries only in-frame clones and drops some. The repertoire includes under 300,000 clones, about 83% of them detected once, and around 12% sits in the top ten. The sequence derives from a man older than 75 with acute or convalescent COVID-19. The chain combines TRBV6-2 or TRBV6-3 with TRBJ1-5; weak D call: TRBD1 (6 bases). Sequencing used peripheral blood. This CDR3 is CASSPVRGPDQPQHF. Here the CDR3 DNA reads TGTGCCAGCAGCCCCGTCAGGGGTCCGGATCAGCCCCAGCATTTT.